The present T cell receptor (beta chain) was sequenced within a study of regulatory T cells in long-lasting Graves disease (dated by TCRdb to the early 2020s). With regard to the full study: To count as having persistent Graves' disease, a patient had to have received antithyroid drug treatment for over 5 years with TSH receptor autoantibodies remaining persistently positive. This study used TCR sequencing and RNA sequencing of peripheral blood to compare persistent Graves' disease patients against newly diagnosed Graves' disease patients. The study was registered as a clinical trial and conducted in China. A total of roughly 35 samples underwent TCR sequencing: around 13 from persistent and about 20 from newly diagnosed Graves' disease patients. On average, persistent Graves' disease patients in the clinical cohort had been on antithyroid drugs for about 10.3 years. The full study reports these points: Patients with persistent disease shared more public clonotypes (approximately 2,500) than newly diagnosed patients did (approximately 1,000). Compared with newly diagnosed patients, patients with persistent Graves' disease had lower TCR Shannon entropy and fewer highly expanded clones, which suggests clonal expansion. The study examined only peripheral blood because the primary lesion, thyroid tissue, could not be accessed. Persistent disease showed preferential use of TRBV28, TRBJ1-2 and TRBJ2-5, whereas newly diagnosed disease favored TRBV20-1 and TRBJ2-1. The small sample size was acknowledged by the authors as a limitation that may reduce accuracy. Sequencing and analysis were restricted to the TCR beta chain.

Explained via the paper, the time point label denotes: persistent/refractory GD, antithyroid drugs over 5 years with positive TRAb. For both TCR sequencing and RNA sequencing, RNA was extracted from PBMCs in TRIzol. Graves' disease was diagnosed according to American Thyroid Association guidelines. The patients came from an endocrinology department in Xi'an, China. From each patient, 8 to 10 milliliters of peripheral blood was collected into an EDTA anticoagulant tube. Ficoll Paque Plus density gradient separation was used to isolate PBMCs, and no further T cell sorting was done. RNA quality was checked with an Agilent 2100 Bioanalyzer and agarose gel, and concentration with a NanoDrop 2000. The germline V gene yields KGHSH for CDR1 and LQKENI for CDR2. V was cut back by 4 bases and J by 4 bases, leaving a gap of 20 bases between them. The CDR3 numbers 17 residues from cysteine through phenylalanine. The only DNA kept is the CDR3, 51 bases in frame from the first base.

The library came from multiplex PCR. Sequencing took place on an Illumina HiSeq 4000. CDR3 regions were amplified by Arm-PCR with iRepertoire HTBI primers to construct TCR beta libraries. Before sequencing, the PCR products went through gel purification. Per the authors' processing: Gene usage analysis of CDR3 amino acid clonotypes relied on the 60 or so TRBV and 15 or so TRBJ segments identified across samples. Filtered high-quality paired reads were merged into contigs using COPE and FqMerger. BLAST was used to align contigs to IMGT TRBV, TRBD and TRBJ reference genes, with CDR3 defined following IMGT. Any clonotype with a frequency above 0.1% was counted as a highly expanded clone. Shannon entropy served as the measure of repertoire diversity, while the Gini coefficient captured V-J evenness. Clonotypes shared by more than one individual were considered public. Through fastp at Q25 and MiXCR, TCRdb rebuilt clones from the public reads, retaining in-frame beta chains. Entries are consolidated by CDR3 protein sequence, retaining the most common genes and DNA. These V and J calls derive from TCRdb rather than the authors' analysis. Here the sample has roughly 450,000 distinct CDR3 sequences; around a fifth occur a single time. The ten largest clones represent around 14% of the sample.

About this clonotype: Its antigen has not been determined. Per-base quality was not reported, and no clone a single base away is much larger than it.

This clonotype was sampled from a female donor with Graves disease. This specimen was peripheral blood mononuclear cells (PBMCs), taken when the disease was refractory, from a patient treated with antithyroid drugs. The chain joins TRBV18 to TRBJ1-5; too little of a D gene remains to name it. The nucleotide sequence is given as TGTGCCAGCTCACTCAATGTCAGCCCACGGGAAAATCAGCCCCAGCATTTT. It encodes CASSLNVSPRENQPQHF. The full variable domain, completed from the reference TRBV18 and TRBJ1-5 proteins outside the CDR3, reads NAGVMQNPRHLVRRRGQEARLRCSPMKGHSHVYWYRQLPEEGLKFMVYLQKENIIDESGMPKERFSAEFPKEGPSILRIQQVVRGDSAAYFCASSLNVSPRENQPQHFGDGTRLSIL.